These T cell receptor beta chains were read from a single sample in a study of shared clonotypes between healthy human individuals. Assay: immunoSEQ multiplex PCR; the TCRdb copy retains only in-frame clones and omits some. The sample lists 2 million to 2.5 million clones, 95% seen once, with about 0.13% in the top ten. The sequenced material came from naive CD4+ T cells sorted from blood. The receptor set was obtained from a man between 18 and 29 years old in good health. Each CDR3 is given with its conserved first and last residue. Each record gives: V gene, D gene, clone size, J gene, CDR3 DNA, CDR3 protein. A D gene is named only where the DNA matches it firmly. Size is omitted from some rows. Given values are once, few, many or a class for expanded clones.

V: TRBV30
D: -
size: -
J: TRBJ2-1
DNA: TGTGCCTGGAGTGTACCCCGGGACTGGGCCTACAATGAGCAGTTCTTC
CDR3: CAWSVPRDWAYNEQFF

V: TRBV4-1
D: -
size: -
J: TRBJ2-5
DNA: TGCGCCAGCAGCCGTCTTATAGGGGAGGCCCAGTACTTC
CDR3: CASSRLIGEAQYF

V: TRBV9
D: -
size: -
J: TRBJ2-6
DNA: TGTGCCAGCAGCGTAGGGGCGGACCATAGGGCCAACGTCCTGACTTTC
CDR3: CASSVGADHRANVLTF

V: TRBV5-5
D: -
size: once
J: TRBJ1-6
DNA: TGTGCCAGCAGCTTGGTGGAGGGGCTATCACCCCTCCACTTT
CDR3: CASSLVEGLSPLHF

V: TRBV7-2
D: -
size: -
J: TRBJ2-3
DNA: TGTGCCAGCAGCCCCGTAGCGGCTAGCACAGATACGCAGTATTTT
CDR3: CASSPVAASTDTQYF

V: TRBV6-6
D: -
size: -
J: TRBJ1-6
DNA: TGTGCCAGCAGTTACGCCGGGATGGGGGGTTCACCCCTCCACTTT
CDR3: CASSYAGMGGSPLHF

V: TRBV27
D: TRBD2
size: -
J: TRBJ2-7
DNA: TGTGCCAGCAGTTTATTGGTGGGAGGGACCTACGAGCAGTACTTC
CDR3: CASSLLVGGTYEQYF

V: TRBV7-9
D: TRBD2
size: -
J: TRBJ2-2
DNA: TGTGCCAGCAGCCCACCCGGACTAGCTGACACCGGGGAGCTGTTTTTT
CDR3: CASSPPGLADTGELFF

V: TRBV30
D: -
size: -
J: TRBJ2-3
DNA: TGTGCCTGGAGCCAAGCGGTACTCACAGATACGCAGTATTTT
CDR3: CAWSQAVLTDTQYF

V: TRBV5-4
D: TRBD2
size: -
J: TRBJ2-2
DNA: TGTGCCAGCAGCTTAGTAGCGGGTGGGGAGCTGTTTTTT
CDR3: CASSLVAGGELFF

V: TRBV5-8
D: -
size: -
J: TRBJ2-2
DNA: TGTGCCAGCAGCCCCCGGGGTAGCTTGAACACCGGGGAGCTGTTTTTT
CDR3: CASSPRGSLNTGELFF

V: TRBV5-1
D: TRBD1
size: -
J: TRBJ1-1
DNA: TGCGCCAGCAGCTTGGGCCGAACAGGGGTCGAGAACACTGAAGCTTTCTTT
CDR3: CASSLGRTGVENTEAFF

V: TRBV4-1
D: -
size: -
J: TRBJ2-5
DNA: TGCGCCAGCAGCCAAGGGGTACAAGAGACCCAGTACTTC
CDR3: CASSQGVQETQYF

V: TRBV7-3
D: -
size: -
J: TRBJ2-7
DNA: TGTGCCAGCAGCTTAGGACTTCAATACGAGCAGTACTTC
CDR3: CASSLGLQYEQYF

V: TRBV21-1
D: -
size: -
J: TRBJ1-6
DNA: TGTGCCAGCAGCAAAGAATACCCCCTCCACTTT
CDR3: CASSKEYPLHF

V: TRBV28
D: TRBD2
size: -
J: TRBJ2-1
DNA: TGTGCCAGCAGTCTCCGGACTAGCGGGGGGTTGCATGAGTTCTTC
CDR3: CASSLRTSGGLHEFF

V: TRBV2
D: -
size: once
J: TRBJ1-2
DNA: TGTGCCAGCACCCTCGGGACACCCTATGGCTACACCTTC
CDR3: CASTLGTPYGYTF

V: TRBV19
D: -
size: -
J: TRBJ1-5
DNA: TGTGCCAGTAGTATTCAGCTCTATAGCAATCAGCCCCAGCATTTT
CDR3: CASSIQLYSNQPQHF

V: TRBV10-3
D: -
size: -
J: TRBJ1-2
DNA: TGTGCCATCAGTGTTGGAATGGACAACTATGGCTACACCTTC
CDR3: CAISVGMDNYGYTF